This TCR beta chain was recorded in a study of control samples from healthy donors and cancer patients. Germline lookup yields CDR1 SGHTA and CDR2 FQGTGA. The junction had 8 bases not matched to a gene; V was cut back by 4 bases and J by 2 bases. This CDR3 is 17 amino acids long. The protocol was immunoSEQ multiplex PCR, while the TCRdb copy is restricted to in-frame clones and leaves out a portion. This table holds about 130,000 clones, nearly 90% found once. This clone was recorded only once. This sequence was found in a man aged 50 to 60 in good health. What was sequenced was blood. The chain joins TRBV7-3 to TRBJ2-6, with 7 bases that match TRBD1. The CDR3 loop reads CASSSTGSMAGANVLTF. CDR3 nucleotide sequence: TGTGCCAGCAGCTCGACAGGGAGTATGGCTGGGGCCAACGTCCTGACTTTC.